The clone carrying this T cell receptor (beta chain) showed up many times. Deletions cut 3 bases from V and 4 bases from J, with 10 bases between. This CDR3 has 13 amino acids. This entry is derived from a study of CD8 T cells in ankylosing spondylitis. With molecular barcodes, quantitative 5'-RACE was used to make the TCR beta libraries. From the 5' RACE reads, TCRdb called clonotypes with MiXCR, one entry per CDR3 protein. The sample has about 140,000 distinct CDR3 sequences; over 9.5% are singletons. The clonotype originates from a female donor with ankylosing spondylitis or in good health (not recorded which). Material: blood, either unsorted or a sorted T cell fraction (not recorded which). This chain connects TRBV12-3 or TRBV12-4 to TRBJ2-7; D gene uncertain. DNA of the CDR3: TGTGCCAGCAGTTTTCTGGGGTATTACGAGCAGTACTTC. Its translation: CASSFLGYYEQYF.